These 31 T cell receptor beta chains were sequenced from one sample in a study of naive and memory T cell subsets. An equimolar mix of two oligonucleotides served as the beta constant-region primer for TRBC1 and TRBC2. Nested alpha and beta constant-region primers with the SP2 primer drove four PCR rounds on ligated cDNA. Using its own MiXCR run on the UMI-ligation and nested PCR reads, TCRdb lists one record per CDR3 protein. The sample comprises 95,000 to 150,000 distinct CDR3 sequences, approximately 37% of which are singletons, and 0.9% rests with the top ten. Sequencing used central memory CD4+ T cells from blood. These TCRs come from a human donor in good health.

This clonotype has only a few counts. The genes are TRBV6-2 or TRBV6-3 and TRBJ2-5, with TRBD1 as a possible D gene (6 bases). This CDR3 region has 14 residues. V was shortened by 5 bases and J by 1 base, with 11 bases between the two germline ends. Germline values: CDR1 MNHEY, CDR2 SVGEGT. The CDR3 DNA reads TGTGCCAGCAGTCCTACAGGGACCCAAGAGACCCAGTACTTC. This codes for CASSPTGTQETQYF.

This sequence joins TRBV20-1 and TRBJ1-4, with 10 bases matching TRBD1. V trimming: 3 bases; J trimming: 8 bases; junction bases outside the gene matches: 9. Germline V CDR1 and CDR2: DFQATT, SNEGSKA (reference sequence). This CDR3 has 15 residues. The CDR3 DNA is TGCAGTGCTAGTAAACCGGGACAGGGGCCAGAAAAACTGTTTTTT. It translates to CSASKPGQGPEKLFF.

This clonotype was seen a handful of times. The chain has TRBV20-1 and TRBJ2-1; a possible D gene is TRBD2 (5 bases). CDR3 length: 11 residues. V shed 3 bases and J shed 11 bases, with 11 bases lying between them. Germline V gives CDR1 DFQATT, CDR2 SNEGSKA (reference sequence). The CDR3 nucleotides read TGCAGTGCTAGTAATACGGGGAAGCAGTTCTTC. This codes for CSASNTGKQFF.

This clonotype came up a few times. V gene TRBV20-1 combines with J gene TRBJ2-7; the match to TRBD1 covers 8 bases. The length of the CDR3 is 13 residues. Germline V gene data show CDR1 as DFQATT and CDR2 as SNEGSKA (reference sequence). Trimming took 6 bases from V and 7 from J; bases not matched to a gene: 11. CDR3 loop: CSAWGQARREQYF. The CDR3 region has the DNA TGCAGTGCGTGGGGACAGGCGAGGAGGGAGCAGTACTTC.

This clonotype was observed a few times. The V gene is TRBV4-2, the J gene TRBJ2-1; D is perhaps TRBD2 (5 bases). V lost 0 bases and J 2 bases, leaving 11 bases between the germline ends. CDR1 LGHNA and CDR2 YNFKEQ come from the germline V gene. This CDR3 is built from 16 residues. CDR3 residues: CASSQDIEEAYNEQFF. The CDR3 DNA follows: TGTGCCAGCAGCCAAGATATCGAGGAGGCCTACAATGAGCAGTTCTTC.

There are a few counts of this clonotype. The chain carries TRBV29-1 and TRBJ2-1; TRBD2 matches at 10 bases. V lost 5 bases to trimming and J lost 1 base; unmatched junction nucleotides: 2. The CDR3 is 14 amino acids. Germline V gene lookup returns CDR1 SQVTM and CDR2 ANQGSEA. DNA for the CDR3: TGCAGCGTTTCTAGCGGGAGATCCTACAATGAGCAGTTCTTC. Protein: CSVSSGRSYNEQFF.

This chain connects TRBV6-5 to TRBJ2-7; D might be TRBD2 (5 bases). The germline gives CDR1 MNHEY, CDR2 SVGAGI. V was pared by 0 bases and J by 4 bases, with 16 bases between. The CDR3 length is 16 residues. The CDR3 loop is CASSYSAVGRRYEQYF. As DNA, the CDR3 is TGTGCCAGCAGTTACTCCGCGGTGGGCCGGAGGTACGAGCAGTACTTC.

The table lists this clonotype with a few counts. V gene TRBV24-1 combines with J gene TRBJ2-1; 7 positions agree with TRBD2. The V segment lost 1 base and the J segment 7 bases; nucleotides outside the gene matches: 9. The CDR3 extends over 16 amino acids. The germline gives CDR1 KGHDR, CDR2 SFDVKD. The chain's CDR3 is CATSDFAGAGVNEQFF. CDR3 nucleotides: TGTGCCACCAGTGATTTTGCGGGAGCGGGTGTGAATGAGCAGTTCTTC.

Only a few counts were recorded for this clonotype. The V gene is TRBV12-3 or TRBV12-4, the J gene TRBJ2-5, with D possibly TRBD2 on 6 matching bases. V was pared by 3 bases and J by 1 base, with 12 bases between. This CDR3 is built from 15 residues. The CDR3 loop is CASSFRGTPQETQYF. CDR3 DNA: TGTGCCAGCAGTTTTCGGGGGACCCCCCAAGAGACCCAGTACTTC.

The chain is built from TRBV5-1 and TRBJ2-3; 10 bases are a match to TRBD1. V was clipped by 4 bases and J by 2 bases; unmatched bases: 10. The germline V gene encodes CDR1 SGHRS and CDR2 YFSETQ. The CDR3 contains 17 residues. In DNA, the CDR3 is TGCGCCAGCAGCGCAAACCGGGACAGGGGACCCACAGATACGCAGTATTTT. Its protein product is CASSANRDRGPTDTQYF.

The gene calls are TRBV20-1 and TRBJ1-4; tentative D call: TRBD1 (6 bases). The CDR3 length is 13 residues. V was cut by 1 base and J by 8 bases, with 11 bases left in between. Germline values: CDR1 DFQATT, CDR2 SNEGSKA (reference sequence). CDR3 region: CSARATGREKLFF. The CDR3 nucleotides are TGCAGTGCTAGAGCGACAGGCCGGGAAAAACTGTTTTTT.

V gene TRBV14 combines with J gene TRBJ2-1; perhaps TRBD2 as D (5 bases). Germline CDR1 SGHDN, CDR2 FVKESK. This CDR3 has 16 amino acids. V shed 2 bases and J shed 1 base, with 12 bases lying between them. The CDR3 spells CASSQQRFSSYNEQFF. In DNA, the CDR3 is TGTGCCAGCAGCCAACAGCGGTTTAGTTCCTACAATGAGCAGTTCTTC.

This chain uses TRBV2 with TRBJ2-7, with 8 bases aligning to TRBD1. V lost 8 bases and J lost 3; bases outside the gene matches: 3. The CDR3 totals 12 residues. Germline CDR1 and CDR2: SNHLY and FYNNEI. CDR3 nucleotides: TGTGCCAGCCGGGACAGGCTCTACGAGCAGTACTTC. It specifies CASRDRLYEQYF.

The chain couples TRBV6-5 to TRBJ2-7, with TRBD2 matching 9 bases. Per the germline V gene, CDR1 is MNHEY and CDR2 is SVGAGI. This CDR3 is 15 amino acids long. The J segment lost 5 bases and the V segment lost 7 bases, leaving 12 bases of the junction unmatched. CDR3: CASKLGSGSYNEQYF. For the CDR3, the DNA is TGTGCCAGCAAATTGGGTAGCGGGAGTTATAACGAGCAGTACTTC.

Notes on this clonotype: Since a much larger clone is just one base distant, this may be a read error. This chain uses TRBV2 with TRBJ2-1; D unclear. This CDR3 spans 13 amino acids. Germline lookup yields CDR1 SNHLY and CDR2 FYNNEI. CDR3 residues: CDSSIGNYNEQFF. The DNA of the CDR3 is TGTGACAGCAGTATTGGTAACTACAATGAGCAGTTCTTC. Supplemented by reference TRBV2 and TRBJ2-1, the full variable domain reads EPEVTQTPSHQVTQMGQEVILRCVPISNHLYFYWYRQILGQKVEFLVSFYNNEISEKSEIFDDQFSVERPDGSNFTLKIRSTKLEDSAMYFCDSSIGNYNEQFFGPGTRLTVL.

The J gene is TRBJ2-7, the V gene TRBV9; 13 bases align to TRBD2. Germline CDR1 and CDR2: SGDLS and YYNGEE. This CDR3 is 18 amino acids long. After removal of 4 bases from V and 6 bases from J, the junction contained 16 bases not matched to a gene. The CDR3 nucleotides read TGTGCCAGCAGCTCACGGCCTTGGACTAGCGGGAGAGCAAGCGAGCAGTACTTC. This translates into CASSSRPWTSGRASEQYF.

Only a few counts were recorded for this clonotype. The rearrangement uses TRBV11-3 and TRBJ2-1; D ambiguous. The length of the CDR3 is 17 residues. Germline V gene data show CDR1 as SGHNT and CDR2 as YENEEA. V shed 6 bases and J shed 0 bases, with 18 bases lying between them. This CDR3 is CASSPEFGALSYNEQFF. The CDR3 DNA sequence: TGTGCCAGCAGTCCAGAATTTGGCGCCCTCTCCTACAATGAGCAGTTCTTC.

There are a few counts of this clonotype. The genes are TRBV20-1 and TRBJ2-7; 10 nucleotides line up with TRBD2. Trimming at V came to 3 bases and at J to 6 bases, leaving 8 bases not matched to a gene. The CDR3 spans 14 residues. CDR1 and CDR2 (germline): DFQATT, SNEGSKA (reference sequence). The CDR3 nucleotides read TGCAGTGCTAGTATCCTAGCGGGAGTAGGCGAGCAGTACTTC. Translated, it gives CSASILAGVGEQYF.

This sequence joins TRBV18 and TRBJ2-7, with D hard to call. The CDR3 is made up of 12 amino acids. Germline V gives CDR1 KGHSH, CDR2 LQKENI. V was trimmed by 3 bases and J by 6 bases, leaving 9 bases between them. The CDR3 bases are TGTGCCAGCTCACCTGCCCGTGGCGAGCAGTACTTC. It yields the protein CASSPARGEQYF.

The chain carries TRBV28 and TRBJ2-5; D could derive from TRBD1 or TRBD2 (6 bases each). The CDR3 extends over 16 amino acids. Germline CDR1 MDHEN, CDR2 SYDVKM. Trimming removed 5 bases at V and 7 bases at J, with 23 bases between. The CDR3 loop is CASSPYKLTGTWTQYF. The CDR3 DNA reads as TGTGCCAGCAGTCCATATAAACTTACAGGGACTTGGACCCAGTACTTC.

The rearrangement links TRBV12-3 or TRBV12-4 to TRBJ2-3; weak D call: TRBD2 (5 bases). V was cut by 0 bases and J by 9 bases, with 10 bases left in between. This CDR3 contains 13 residues. The DNA of the CDR3 is TGTGCCAGCAGTTTAGCGCTCGGGGTAACGCAGTATTTT. This translates into CASSLALGVTQYF.

V is TRBV6-5 and J is TRBJ1-2, with 7 nucleotides matching TRBD1. Germline V lookup: CDR1 MNHEY, CDR2 SVGAGI. V gave up 6 bases and J gave up 4 bases; unmatched junction bases: 8. The CDR3 covers 14 residues. The CDR3 loop is CASRRTGLVYGYTF. CDR3 in DNA: TGTGCCAGCAGAAGGACAGGACTGGTCTATGGCTACACCTTC.

By share, this clonotype ranks as medium-sized (0.01 to 0.1%). The V and J genes are TRBV5-1 and TRBJ2-3; 11 nucleotides align to TRBD2. CDR3 length: 17 amino acids. Trimming removed 1 base from V and 0 bases from J; junction bases left unmatched: 4. Germline V gene lookup returns CDR1 SGHRS and CDR2 YFSETQ. The CDR3 region is CASSLLAGGPSTDTQYF. The DNA of the CDR3 is TGCGCCAGCAGCTTGCTAGCGGGAGGCCCTAGCACAGATACGCAGTATTTT.

This clonotype was counted a single time. The gene calls are TRBV7-9 and TRBJ2-1; D is unresolved. The V gene's germline CDR1 is SEHNR and CDR2 FQNEAQ (reference sequence). This CDR3 contains 13 residues. The V end lost 2 bases, the J end lost 6 bases, and 8 bases lay between the germline ends. CDR3 DNA sequence: TGTGCCAGCAGCTTACATCGGTCCAATGAGCAGTTCTTC. It translates to CASSLHRSNEQFF.

This clonotype was detected once. V is TRBV11-1 and J is TRBJ2-6, with 9 bases that match TRBD1. The CDR3 sequence is 17 residues long. Losses at the gene ends were 5 bases for V and 2 bases for J; bases not matched to a gene: 7. CDR1 and CDR2 (germline): SGHAT, FQDESV (reference sequence). The CDR3 sequence is CASSDGQGRAGANVLTF. The CDR3 DNA reads TGTGCCAGCAGCGACGGACAGGGGAGGGCTGGGGCCAACGTCCTGACTTTC.

CDR3 DNA sequence: TGTGCCAGCAGTTGGGGACAGGGACTGGCTTTCTTT. It yields the protein CASSWGQGLAFF. The chain joins TRBV6-5 to TRBJ1-1; 9 nucleotides line up with TRBD1. Germline V gene data show CDR1 as MNHEY and CDR2 as SVGAGI. V was clipped by 4 bases and J by 11 bases; unmatched bases: 5. This CDR3 has 12 residues.

This clonotype was detected only a few times. The chain carries TRBV28 and TRBJ2-5; 8 nucleotides agree with TRBD1. The V and J ends lost 6 bases and 3 bases, in that order; junction bases with no gene match: 9. The CDR3 consists of 15 residues. Germline assignment: CDR1 MDHEN and CDR2 SYDVKM. CDR3: CASSSSGQGEETQYF. The DNA of the CDR3 is TGTGCCAGCAGCTCCTCTGGACAGGGAGAAGAGACCCAGTACTTC.

The V gene is TRBV6-1, the J gene TRBJ2-2; D gene ambiguous. The CDR3 extends over 14 amino acids. Trimming left V 7 bases short and J 0 bases short, with 9 bases between. Germline V gene sequence: CDR1 MNHNS, CDR2 SASEGT. CDR3 nucleotide sequence: TGTGCCAGCAACTCGCCGACGAACACCGGGGAGCTGTTTTTT. Protein product: CASNSPTNTGELFF.

The chain uses TRBV30 and TRBJ2-3; D is unresolved. V was clipped by 1 base and J by 6 bases, with 8 bases between them. Germline CDR1 is GTSNPN and CDR2 is SVGIG (reference sequence). This CDR3 contains 12 residues. This CDR3 reads CAWSAKWDTQYF. Written as DNA, the CDR3 is TGTGCCTGGAGTGCCAAGTGGGATACGCAGTATTTT.

This clonotype was observed a handful of times. The V call is TRBV18, the J call TRBJ2-7; D is unclear. V shed 0 bases and J shed 7 bases, with 13 bases lying between them. Germline loops: CDR1 KGHSH, CDR2 LQKENI. The CDR3 consists of 14 residues. This CDR3 is CASSPPAGPTEQYF. In DNA, the CDR3 is TGTGCCAGCTCACCACCGGCAGGCCCTACGGAGCAGTACTTC.

This clonotype showed up just a few times. The rearrangement uses TRBV19 and TRBJ2-1; 7 nucleotides align to TRBD2. Losses at the gene ends were 7 bases for V and 5 bases for J; bases not matched to a gene: 8. Germline V lookup: CDR1 LNHDA, CDR2 SQIVND (reference sequence). The CDR3 loop spans 14 amino acids. The CDR3 region is CASKIQRGNNEQFF. The DNA of the CDR3 is TGTGCCAGTAAGATCCAGCGGGGTAACAATGAGCAGTTCTTC.